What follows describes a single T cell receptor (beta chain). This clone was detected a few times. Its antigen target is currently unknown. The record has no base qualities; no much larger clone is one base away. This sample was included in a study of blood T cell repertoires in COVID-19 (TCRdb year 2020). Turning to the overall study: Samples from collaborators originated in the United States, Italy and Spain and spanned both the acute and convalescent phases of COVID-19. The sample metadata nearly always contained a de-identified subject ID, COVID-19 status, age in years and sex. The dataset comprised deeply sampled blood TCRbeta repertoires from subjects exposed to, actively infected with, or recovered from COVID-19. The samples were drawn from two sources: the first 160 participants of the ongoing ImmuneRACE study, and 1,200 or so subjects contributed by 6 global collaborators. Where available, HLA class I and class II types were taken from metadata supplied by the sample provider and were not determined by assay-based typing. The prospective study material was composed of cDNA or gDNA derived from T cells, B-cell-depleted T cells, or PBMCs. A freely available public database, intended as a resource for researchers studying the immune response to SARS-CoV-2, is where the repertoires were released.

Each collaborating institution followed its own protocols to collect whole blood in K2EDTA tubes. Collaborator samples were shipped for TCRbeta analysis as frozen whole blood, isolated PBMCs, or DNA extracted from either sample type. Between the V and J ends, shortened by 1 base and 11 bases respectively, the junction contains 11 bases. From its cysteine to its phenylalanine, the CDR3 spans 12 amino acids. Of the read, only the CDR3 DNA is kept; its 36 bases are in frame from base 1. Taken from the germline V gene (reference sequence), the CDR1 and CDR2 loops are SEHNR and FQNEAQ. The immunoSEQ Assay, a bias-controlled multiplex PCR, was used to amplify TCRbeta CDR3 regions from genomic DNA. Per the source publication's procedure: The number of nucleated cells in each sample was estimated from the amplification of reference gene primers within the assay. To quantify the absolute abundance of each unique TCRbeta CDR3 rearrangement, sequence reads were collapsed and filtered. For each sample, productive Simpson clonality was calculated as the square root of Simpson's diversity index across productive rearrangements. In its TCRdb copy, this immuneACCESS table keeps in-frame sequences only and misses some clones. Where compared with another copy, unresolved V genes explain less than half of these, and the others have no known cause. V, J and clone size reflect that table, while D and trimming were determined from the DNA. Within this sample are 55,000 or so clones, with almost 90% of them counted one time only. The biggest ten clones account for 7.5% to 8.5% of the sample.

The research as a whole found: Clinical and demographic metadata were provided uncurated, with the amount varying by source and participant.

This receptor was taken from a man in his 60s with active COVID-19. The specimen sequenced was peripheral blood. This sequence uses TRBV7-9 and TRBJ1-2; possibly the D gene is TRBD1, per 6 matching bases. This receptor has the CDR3 CASSLDREPYTF. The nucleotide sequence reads TGTGCCAGCAGCTTAGACAGGGAACCATACACCTTC. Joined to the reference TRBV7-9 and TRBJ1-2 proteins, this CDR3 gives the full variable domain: DTGVSQNPRHKITKRGQNVTFRCDPISEHNRLYWYRQTLGQGPEFLTYFQNEAQLEKSRLLSDRFSAERPKGSFSTLEIQRTEQGDSAMYLCASSLDREPYTFGSGTRLTVV.